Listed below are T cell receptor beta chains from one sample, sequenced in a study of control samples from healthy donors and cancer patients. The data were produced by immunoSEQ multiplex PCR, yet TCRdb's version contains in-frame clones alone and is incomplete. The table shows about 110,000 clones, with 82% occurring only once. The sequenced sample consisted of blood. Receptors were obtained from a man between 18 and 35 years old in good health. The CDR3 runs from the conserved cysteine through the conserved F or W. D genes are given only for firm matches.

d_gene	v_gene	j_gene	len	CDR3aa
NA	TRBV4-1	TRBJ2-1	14	CASSQAAAINEQFF
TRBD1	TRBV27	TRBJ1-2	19	CASSSMRAGTGGPNYGYTF
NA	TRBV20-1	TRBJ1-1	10	CSAQITLAFF
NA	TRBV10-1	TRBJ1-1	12	CASSEGVAEAFF
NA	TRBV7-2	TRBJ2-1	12	CASSQGVNEQFF
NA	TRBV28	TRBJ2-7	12	CASSSDRKEQYF
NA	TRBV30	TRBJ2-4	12	CAWSVAGDIQYF
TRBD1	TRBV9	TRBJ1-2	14	CASSVGDRVFGYTF
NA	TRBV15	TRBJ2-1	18	CATSRDPVGASSYNEQFF
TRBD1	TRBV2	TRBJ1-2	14	CASHRSTGNYGYTF
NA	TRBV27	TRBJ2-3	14	CASSSSDSRDTQYF
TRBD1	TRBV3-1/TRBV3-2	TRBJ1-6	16	CASRPTSTGTRSPLHF
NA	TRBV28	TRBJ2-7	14	CASSNQGLSYEQYF